Sequencing of this TCR beta chain was carried out in a study of cytomegalovirus exposure and HLA in healthy donors. Use of 60 Vbeta and 13 Jbeta primers characterized the PCR. The repertoire was sequenced with immunoSEQ multiplex PCR; TCRdb's copy has only in-frame clones and lacks some. Found here are over 60,000 clones, 65% to 70% of them singletons; the top ten hold 12% to 15%. Study-wide results and caveats: Within the data, a cluster of highly shared sequence variants was likely a sequencing artifact. Exclusion as indistinguishable affected some V segments, including TRBV6-2 and TRBV6-3.

Germline assignment: CDR1 WSHSY and CDR2 SAAADI. CDR3 length equals 15 residues. Healthy bone marrow donors formed the donor group. The sample holds a few counts of this clone. The antigen remains undetermined. The chain links TRBV10-2 to TRBJ2-5, with D possibly TRBD1 on 6 matching bases. The end of the DNA aligns better with TRBJ2-7, so the J call may be wrong. The clonotype was recovered from a male donor in good health and CMV-seropositive. The sequencing sample was made of PBMCs. This CDR3 is CASSAGRGSSYEQYF. CDR3 bases: TGCGCCAGCAGTGCCGGCAGGGGTAGCTCCTACGAGCAGTACTTC.